The rows below give T cell receptor beta chains drawn from one sample of a study of cytomegalovirus exposure and HLA in healthy donors. Generated by immunoSEQ multiplex PCR, the TCRdb table keeps only in-frame clones and is missing some. The table lists approximately 220,000 clones, around 85% of them singletons. Sequencing was performed on PBMCs. These receptors were collected from a girl aged 2-10 years in good health and CMV-seronegative. CDR3s include the opening cysteine and the closing phenylalanine or tryptophan. D genes are given only for firm matches. Where a row states a size, it is once, few, many or the class of an expanded clone; other rows omit it.

clone size: .; J gene: TRBJ2-3; D gene: TRBD1; V gene: TRBV9; CDR3 protein: CASSVSPLTGVGGTQYF; CDR3 DNA: TGTGCCAGCAGCGTATCCCCGTTGACAGGGGTAGGAGGTACGCAGTATTTT
clone size: .; J gene: TRBJ2-4; D gene: .; V gene: TRBV5-4; CDR3 protein: CASSLEPGSKNIQYF; CDR3 DNA: TGTGCCAGCAGCTTGGAACCGGGATCCAAAAACATTCAGTACTTC
clone size: .; J gene: TRBJ1-2; D gene: .; V gene: TRBV30; CDR3 protein: CAWTLEGGNYGYTF; CDR3 DNA: TGTGCCTGGACTCTCGAGGGGGGGAACTATGGCTACACCTTC
clone size: .; J gene: TRBJ2-3; D gene: .; V gene: TRBV29-1; CDR3 protein: CSVGRGSTDTQYF; CDR3 DNA: TGCAGCGTTGGACGGGGGAGCACAGATACGCAGTATTTT
clone size: .; J gene: TRBJ2-5; D gene: TRBD1; V gene: TRBV11-2; CDR3 protein: CASSLGQGAGKTQYF; CDR3 DNA: TGTGCCAGCAGCTTAGGACAGGGGGCAGGAAAGACCCAGTACTTC
clone size: .; J gene: TRBJ2-5; D gene: TRBD2; V gene: TRBV9; CDR3 protein: CASSAGAGGTEETQYF; CDR3 DNA: TGTGCCAGCAGCGCCGGAGCGGGGGGGACTGAAGAGACCCAGTACTTC
clone size: .; J gene: TRBJ2-5; D gene: TRBD2; V gene: TRBV7-9; CDR3 protein: CASSLPSGARSGTQYF; CDR3 DNA: TGTGCCAGCAGCTTACCTAGCGGGGCGCGGAGTGGGACCCAGTACTTC
clone size: .; J gene: TRBJ2-7; D gene: TRBD2; V gene: TRBV11-2; CDR3 protein: CASSLDRGGYEQYF; CDR3 DNA: TGTGCCAGCAGCTTAGATCGGGGGGGCTACGAGCAGTACTTC
clone size: .; J gene: TRBJ2-1; D gene: .; V gene: TRBV6-5; CDR3 protein: CASSYSYYSYNEQFF; CDR3 DNA: TGTGCCAGCAGTTACTCGTACTACTCCTACAATGAGCAGTTCTTC
clone size: .; J gene: TRBJ2-3; D gene: TRBD2; V gene: TRBV10-3; CDR3 protein: CAIRLAGDPTDTQYF; CDR3 DNA: TGTGCCATCCGACTAGCGGGAGATCCCACAGATACGCAGTATTTT
clone size: .; J gene: TRBJ1-5; D gene: TRBD1; V gene: TRBV19; CDR3 protein: CASKSDRGFSNQPQHF; CDR3 DNA: TGTGCCAGTAAGTCGGACAGGGGTTTTAGCAATCAGCCCCAGCATTTT
clone size: .; J gene: TRBJ1-1; D gene: .; V gene: TRBV27; CDR3 protein: CASSPGAGTTEAFF; CDR3 DNA: TGTGCCAGCAGCCCAGGGGCCGGGACCACTGAAGCTTTCTTT
clone size: once; J gene: TRBJ1-1; D gene: .; V gene: TRBV6-1; CDR3 protein: CASSVTGWNTEAFF; CDR3 DNA: TGTGCCAGCAGTGTAACGGGGTGGAACACTGAAGCTTTCTTT
clone size: .; J gene: TRBJ2-5; D gene: .; V gene: TRBV18; CDR3 protein: CASSPLRTQYF; CDR3 DNA: TGTGCCAGCTCACCGCTCAGGACCCAGTACTTC
clone size: .; J gene: TRBJ2-1; D gene: TRBD2; V gene: TRBV4-1; CDR3 protein: CASSLTSGGALEQFF; CDR3 DNA: TGCGCCAGCAGCCTTACTAGCGGGGGGGCATTGGAGCAGTTCTTC
clone size: .; J gene: TRBJ2-3; D gene: .; V gene: TRBV21-1; CDR3 protein: CASSKGAFGGGEGHDTDTQYF; CDR3 DNA: TGTGCCAGCAGCAAAGGAGCGTTCGGAGGGGGGGAGGGCCACGACACAGATACGCAGTATTTT
clone size: .; J gene: TRBJ2-2; D gene: .; V gene: TRBV5-8; CDR3 protein: CASEQGGSGELFF; CDR3 DNA: TGTGCCAGCGAACAGGGTGGTTCCGGGGAGCTGTTTTTT
clone size: .; J gene: TRBJ1-1; D gene: .; V gene: TRBV5-6; CDR3 protein: CASSFGPTGLGNTEAFF; CDR3 DNA: TGTGCCAGCAGCTTTGGTCCGACGGGACTTGGTAACACTGAAGCTTTCTTT
clone size: .; J gene: TRBJ2-1; D gene: TRBD2; V gene: TRBV30; CDR3 protein: CAWRREDGRNEQFF; CDR3 DNA: TGTGCCTGGAGGCGGGAGGATGGTAGGAATGAGCAGTTCTTC
clone size: .; J gene: TRBJ1-4; D gene: TRBD1; V gene: TRBV6-5; CDR3 protein: CASSTRQGVEKLFF; CDR3 DNA: TGTGCCAGCAGTACCCGACAGGGGGTAGAAAAACTGTTTTTT
clone size: .; J gene: TRBJ1-6; D gene: TRBD1; V gene: TRBV5-1; CDR3 protein: CASSLGVDRASPLHF; CDR3 DNA: TGCGCCAGCAGCTTGGGCGTGGACAGGGCTTCACCCCTCCACTTT
clone size: once; J gene: TRBJ1-1; D gene: .; V gene: TRBV14; CDR3 protein: CASSQVWGRGAFF; CDR3 DNA: TGTGCCAGCAGCCAAGTCTGGGGGCGCGGAGCTTTCTTT
clone size: .; J gene: TRBJ1-4; D gene: .; V gene: TRBV29-1; CDR3 protein: CSGGDPNEKLFF; CDR3 DNA: TGCAGCGGGGGGGACCCTAATGAAAAACTGTTTTTT
clone size: .; J gene: TRBJ1-1; D gene: .; V gene: TRBV27; CDR3 protein: CARSHGQKTEAFF; CDR3 DNA: TGTGCCCGCTCTCACGGACAGAAGACTGAAGCTTTCTTT
clone size: .; J gene: TRBJ2-5; D gene: TRBD2; V gene: TRBV19; CDR3 protein: CASRRLAGVQETQYF; CDR3 DNA: TGTGCCAGTAGAAGACTAGCGGGAGTCCAAGAGACCCAGTACTTC
clone size: .; J gene: TRBJ2-3; D gene: .; V gene: TRBV27; CDR3 protein: CASSLRATDTQYF; CDR3 DNA: TGTGCCAGCAGTTTAAGAGCCACAGATACGCAGTATTTT
clone size: .; J gene: TRBJ2-7; D gene: TRBD1; V gene: TRBV5-1; CDR3 protein: CASSTQGGQTGQYF; CDR3 DNA: TGCGCCAGCAGCACACAAGGGGGACAGACTGGGCAGTACTTC
clone size: .; J gene: TRBJ1-2; D gene: TRBD1; V gene: TRBV29-1; CDR3 protein: CSGETGYGYTF; CDR3 DNA: TGCAGCGGGGAGACAGGGTATGGCTACACCTTC
clone size: few; J gene: TRBJ2-7; D gene: TRBD2; V gene: TRBV6-1; CDR3 protein: CASRDPSGGGLEQYF; CDR3 DNA: TGTGCCAGCCGTGACCCTAGCGGAGGCGGGCTCGAGCAGTACTTC
clone size: .; J gene: TRBJ2-1; D gene: .; V gene: TRBV5-8; CDR3 protein: CASSAYSGSYNEQFF; CDR3 DNA: TGTGCCAGCTCAGCTTACAGTGGGTCCTACAATGAGCAGTTCTTC
clone size: .; J gene: TRBJ2-1; D gene: TRBD2; V gene: TRBV19; CDR3 protein: CASSIGGLAGGWNEQFF; CDR3 DNA: TGTGCCAGTAGTATAGGGGGACTAGCGGGAGGATGGAATGAGCAGTTCTTC
clone size: .; J gene: TRBJ2-2; D gene: TRBD1; V gene: TRBV7-7; CDR3 protein: CASSLSRGPNTGELFF; CDR3 DNA: TGTGCCAGCAGCTTATCCAGGGGGCCGAACACCGGGGAGCTGTTTTTT
clone size: .; J gene: TRBJ2-2; D gene: .; V gene: TRBV6-5; CDR3 protein: CASSLERPNTGELFF; CDR3 DNA: TGTGCCAGCAGTCTGGAGAGGCCCAACACCGGGGAGCTGTTTTTT
clone size: .; J gene: TRBJ2-5; D gene: TRBD1; V gene: TRBV7-9; CDR3 protein: CASSLQDRVKETQYF; CDR3 DNA: TGTGCCAGCAGCTTGCAGGACAGGGTGAAAGAGACCCAGTACTTC
clone size: few; J gene: TRBJ1-1; D gene: .; V gene: TRBV6-1; CDR3 protein: CASLPGQGINTEAFF; CDR3 DNA: TGTGCCAGCCTACCAGGTCAGGGGATAAACACTGAAGCTTTCTTT
clone size: .; J gene: TRBJ1-6; D gene: TRBD1; V gene: TRBV25-1; CDR3 protein: CASTVTGTANSPLHF; CDR3 DNA: TGTGCCAGCACCGTTACCGGGACAGCAAATTCACCCCTCCACTTT
clone size: .; J gene: TRBJ1-2; D gene: TRBD1; V gene: TRBV4-1; CDR3 protein: CASSQDRGRGYTF; CDR3 DNA: TGCGCCAGCAGCCAGGACAGGGGTCGGGGCTACACCTTC
clone size: .; J gene: TRBJ2-7; D gene: .; V gene: TRBV30; CDR3 protein: CAWGLLSYEQYF; CDR3 DNA: TGTGCCTGGGGACTGCTCTCCTACGAGCAGTACTTC
clone size: .; J gene: TRBJ2-7; D gene: TRBD2; V gene: TRBV6-5; CDR3 protein: CASRLAEWTYEQYF; CDR3 DNA: TGTGCCAGCAGGCTAGCGGAATGGACCTACGAGCAGTACTTC
clone size: .; J gene: TRBJ1-3; D gene: .; V gene: TRBV30; CDR3 protein: CASKRGNTIYF; CDR3 DNA: TGTGCCTCGAAACGGGGAAACACCATATATTTT
clone size: .; J gene: TRBJ2-3; D gene: .; V gene: TRBV5-4; CDR3 protein: CASGRDVGRGTDTQYF; CDR3 DNA: TGTGCCAGCGGTAGGGATGTCGGGAGAGGGACAGATACGCAGTATTTT
clone size: .; J gene: TRBJ2-1; D gene: TRBD2; V gene: TRBV5-1; CDR3 protein: CASSLVATSGVYEQFF; CDR3 DNA: TGCGCCAGCAGCTTGGTGGCGACTAGCGGGGTCTATGAGCAGTTCTTC
clone size: .; J gene: TRBJ2-7; D gene: .; V gene: TRBV10-3; CDR3 protein: CAISDFGGEQYF; CDR3 DNA: TGTGCCATCAGTGACTTCGGGGGCGAGCAGTACTTC
clone size: .; J gene: TRBJ2-7; D gene: TRBD2; V gene: TRBV7-8; CDR3 protein: CASSLGTRVVGGDPYEQYF; CDR3 DNA: TGTGCCAGCAGCTTAGGGACCCGTGTTGTGGGAGGGGACCCCTACGAGCAGTACTTC
clone size: .; J gene: TRBJ1-2; D gene: .; V gene: TRBV4-1; CDR3 protein: CASSPVGPEMNYGYTF; CDR3 DNA: TGCGCCAGCAGCCCCGTCGGCCCGGAGATGAACTATGGCTACACCTTC
clone size: few; J gene: TRBJ1-1; D gene: .; V gene: TRBV5-4; CDR3 protein: CASSLGGPGTEAFF; CDR3 DNA: TGTGCCAGCAGCTTGGGGGGGCCTGGCACTGAAGCTTTCTTT
clone size: .; J gene: TRBJ2-1; D gene: TRBD1; V gene: TRBV5-1; CDR3 protein: CASSWQGQGNEQFF; CDR3 DNA: TGCGCCAGCAGCTGGCAGGGACAGGGGAATGAGCAGTTCTTC